Listed here are 10 T cell receptor beta chains from one sample, sequenced in a study of a mutant IDH1 vaccine in newly diagnosed glioma. The table came from immunoSEQ multiplex PCR; TCRdb's copy has only in-frame clones and leaves some out. This table has approximately 54,000 clones, roughly 80% appearing once. Indicated time point: baseline, week 1 (first vaccination visit). Treatment reported: pre-vaccination baseline after standard-of-care therapy. The specimen comprised PBMCs, sampled from a glioma patient treated with radiotherapy, temozolomide or both. The origin of the receptors is a man younger than 35 with glioma.

The rearrangement links TRBV2 to TRBJ2-7, with unresolved D. Germline V lookup: CDR1 SNHLY, CDR2 FYNNEI. The CDR3 runs to 15 residues. Trimming left V 6 bases short and J 0 bases short, with 15 bases between. The DNA of the CDR3 is TGTGCCAGCAGCCCCAGAGCCTATACCTCCTACGAGCAGTACTTC. Its translation: CASSPRAYTSYEQYF.

This chain joins TRBV7-9 and TRBJ1-1; 9 bases align to TRBD1. Germline V lookup: CDR1 SEHNR, CDR2 FQNEAQ (reference sequence). V trimming: 5 bases; J trimming: 4 bases; junction bases outside the gene matches: 8. This CDR3 comprises 15 residues. The CDR3 DNA sequence: TGTGCCAGCAGCCGTCGGGACAGGGCGTCCACTGAAGCTTTCTTT. It translates to CASSRRDRASTEAFF.

This clone came up once. Here the CDR3 reads CASRRGERYNSPLHF. CDR3 coding DNA: TGTGCCAGCAGGAGGGGGGAGAGATATAATTCACCCCTCCACTTT. The V call is TRBV2, the J call TRBJ1-6; D perhaps matches TRBD1 (6 bases). The CDR3 runs to 15 residues. Trimming removed 6 bases from V and 4 bases from J, with 13 bases in between. CDR1 and CDR2 from the germline V gene are SNHLY and FYNNEI. Combining the CDR3 with reference TRBV2 and TRBJ1-6 gives the whole variable domain EPEVTQTPSHQVTQMGQEVILRCVPISNHLYFYWYRQILGQKVEFLVSFYNNEISEKSEIFDDQFSVERPDGSNFTLKIRSTKLEDSAMYFCASRRGERYNSPLHFGNGTRLTVT.

The rearrangement uses TRBV7-9 and TRBJ1-4; the D gene is possibly TRBD1 (5 bases). V lost 2 bases, J lost 4 bases, and 14 bases lay in between. The CDR3 is made up of 16 amino acids. Per germline, CDR1 SEHNR and CDR2 FQNEAQ (reference sequence). The CDR3 here is CASSLRQGHNNEKLFF. The CDR3 nucleotides are TGTGCCAGCAGCTTAAGGCAGGGCCACAATAATGAAAAACTGTTTTTT. The full variable domain, with the rest looked up from reference TRBV7-9 and TRBJ1-4, is DTGVSQNPRHKITKRGQNVTFRCDPISEHNRLYWYRQTLGQGPEFLTYFQNEAQLEKSRLLSDRFSAERPKGSFSTLEIQRTEQGDSAMYLCASSLRQGHNNEKLFFGSGTQLSVL.

The rearrangement joins TRBV7-2 to TRBJ2-3; possible D gene TRBD2, 5 bases. The V and J ends lost 0 bases and 0 bases respectively, with 7 bases between them. CDR3 length: 15 residues. Germline-derived CDR1 and CDR2 are SGHTA and FQGNSA. The CDR3 protein is CASSLAGVSTDTQYF. DNA of the CDR3: TGTGCCAGCAGCTTAGCGGGAGTCAGCACAGATACGCAGTATTTT.

This chain uses TRBV13 with TRBJ1-2, with D hard to call. The germline gives CDR1 PRHDT, CDR2 FYEKMQ (reference sequence). This CDR3 is built from 13 residues. The V end was cut by 5 bases, the J end by 6 bases, with 13 bases between. CDR3 DNA sequence: TGTGCCAGCAGCACGAGCTACCTACATGGCTACACCTTC. Residues: CASSTSYLHGYTF.

V is TRBV4-3 and J is TRBJ1-2; no reliable D call. V lost 3 bases to trimming and J lost 4 bases, with 9 bases between them. CDR3 length: 13 amino acids. Germline lookup yields CDR1 LGHNA and CDR2 YSLEER. CDR3 DNA: TGCGCCAGCAGCCAGGGTTCAAGCTATGGCTACACCTTC. Translated: CASSQGSSYGYTF.

This clone occurred once. The V and J genes are TRBV18 and TRBJ2-2; TRBD2 agrees at 10 bases. Per germline, CDR1 KGHSH and CDR2 LQKENI. The trim removed 6 bases at V and 1 base at J, leaving 11 bases unmatched. The CDR3 extends over 18 amino acids. The CDR3 spells CASSDGPRTSGNTGELFF. The DNA for the CDR3 is TGTGCCAGCTCGGACGGCCCTCGGACTAGCGGGAACACCGGGGAGCTGTTTTTT.

The chain has TRBV5-1 and TRBJ2-1; 9 nucleotides agree with TRBD2. The CDR3 spans 16 residues. The junction had 13 bases not matched to a gene; V was cut back by 4 bases and J by 8 bases. CDR1 SGHRS and CDR2 YFSETQ come from the germline V gene. The CDR3 DNA is TGCGCCAGCAGCGAAGCTTCCGGGACTAGCATTTATGAGCAGTTCTTC. Translating it yields CASSEASGTSIYEQFF.

The chain has TRBV5-1 and TRBJ2-3; TRBD2 aligns across 10 bases. The germline CDR1 and CDR2 sequences are SGHRS and YFSETQ. The V and J ends lost 2 bases and 4 bases, in that order; junction bases with no gene match: 10. This CDR3 has 17 amino acids. The CDR3 here is CASSLISSGSLSDTQYF. CDR3 nucleotides: TGCGCCAGCAGCTTAATTTCTAGCGGGAGTTTATCAGATACGCAGTATTTT.